The 9 T cell receptor beta chains below were found in one sample sequenced in a study of type 1 and type 2 diabetes patients. PCR was run on genomic DNA. Amplification of the beta chain CDR3 used 30 forward and 13 reverse multiplex primers. TCRdb reanalysed the multiplex PCR reads using MiXCR and keeps one entry per CDR3 protein. The table lists 250,000 or so distinct CDR3 sequences, over 45% of them singletons. Sequenced sample: peripheral blood mononuclear cells (PBMCs). The receptors come from a man between 18 and 29 years old with type 2 diabetes.

The chain employs TRBV9 and TRBJ1-2; D possibly corresponds to TRBD1 (5 bases). The CDR3 is made up of 17 amino acids. V lost 1 base, J lost 6 bases, and 22 bases lay in between. CDR1 is SGDLS, CDR2 YYNGEE, per germline. In DNA form, the CDR3 reads TGTGCCAGCAGCGTAACATCTCGGGAAGGGACGGGGAATGGCTACACCTTC. This codes for CASSVTSREGTGNGYTF. The full variable domain, completed using reference TRBV9 and TRBJ1-2, is DSGVTQTPKHLITATGQRVTLRCSPRSGDLSVYWYQQSLDQGLQFLIQYYNGEERAKGNILERFSAQQFPDLHSELNLSSLELGDSALYFCASSVTSREGTGNGYTFGSGTRLTVV.

In this sample, this clonotype turned up many times. The rearrangement links TRBV10-1 to TRBJ1-5; D ambiguous. CDR3 size: 14 residues. The germline gives CDR1 WNHNN, CDR2 SYGVQD (reference sequence). V was cut by 8 bases and J by 5 bases, with 16 bases left in between. CDR3 DNA: TGCGCCAGCGCCCTCACTGAGAGTGATCAGCCCCAGCATTTT. Translating it yields CASALTESDQPQHF.

There are a few counts of this clonotype. This chain joins TRBV7-3 and TRBJ2-3; D remains ambiguous. Germline V gives CDR1 SGHTA, CDR2 FQGTGA. V dropped 2 bases and J dropped 6 bases, with 6 bases sitting between them. The CDR3 runs to 12 residues. The CDR3 sequence is CASSLSGDTQYF. DNA of the CDR3: TGTGCCAGCAGCTTATCCGGGGATACGCAGTATTTT.

This clonotype showed up just once. V is TRBV29-1 and J is TRBJ1-1, with D tentatively TRBD1 (5 bases). CDR3 size: 13 residues. CDR1 is SQVTM and CDR2 is ANQGSEA in the germline V gene. Trimming left V 3 bases short and J 2 bases short, with 10 bases between. CDR3 in amino acids: CSVDPGINTEAFF. DNA of the CDR3: TGCAGCGTTGACCCAGGGATTAACACTGAAGCTTTCTTT.

V and J are TRBV10-2 and TRBJ2-7; the match to TRBD1 covers 9 bases. The CDR3 is 16 residues long. Germline CDR1 and CDR2: WSHSY and SAAADI. J was trimmed by 6 bases and V by 6 bases; bases with no gene match: 15. The CDR3 spells CASRTLTGGGFGEQYF. The CDR3 DNA reads TGCGCCAGCAGAACGTTAACAGGGGGCGGATTTGGCGAGCAGTACTTC.

This rearrangement joins TRBV6-1 to TRBJ2-7, with D tentatively TRBD1 (6 bases). The CDR3 extends over 14 amino acids. Per the germline V gene, CDR1 is MNHNS and CDR2 is SASEGT. Trimming left V 8 bases short and J 1 base short, with 15 bases between. The CDR3: CASVQGPLSYEQYF. The CDR3 DNA reads as TGTGCCAGCGTTCAGGGGCCCCTATCCTACGAGCAGTACTTC.

Only a few counts were recorded for this clonotype. The chain is built from TRBV9 and TRBJ1-1; a possible D gene is TRBD1 (5 bases). Germline CDR1 is SGDLS and CDR2 is YYNGEE. The CDR3 is 14 amino acids. V lost 0 bases and J 5 bases, leaving 11 bases between the germline ends. The CDR3 coding sequence is TGTGCCAGCAGCGTAGAGAGTGGGGGGACTGAAGCTTTCTTT. Its protein is CASSVESGGTEAFF. Full variable domain (remainder filled in from reference TRBV9 and TRBJ1-1): DSGVTQTPKHLITATGQRVTLRCSPRSGDLSVYWYQQSLDQGLQFLIQYYNGEERAKGNILERFSAQQFPDLHSELNLSSLELGDSALYFCASSVESGGTEAFFGQGTRLTVV.

The chain recombines TRBV9 with TRBJ2-7; D ambiguous. This CDR3 has 15 amino acids. Trimming removed 5 bases from V and 3 bases from J, with 18 bases in between. CDR1 is SGDLS, CDR2 YYNGEE, per germline. The CDR3 spells CASSYSQAHHYEQYF. The CDR3 nucleotides read TGTGCCAGCAGTTACTCACAAGCCCACCACTACGAGCAGTACTTC. Supplemented by reference TRBV9 and TRBJ2-7, the full variable domain reads DSGVTQTPKHLITATGQRVTLRCSPRSGDLSVYWYQQSLDQGLQFLIQYYNGEERAKGNILERFSAQQFPDLHSELNLSSLELGDSALYFCASSYSQAHHYEQYFGPGTRLTVT.

The genes are TRBV7-8 and TRBJ1-1; TRBD1 might be the D (6 bases). The germline V and J ends were trimmed by 3 bases and 0 bases, with 11 bases remaining between them. The CDR3 length is 15 residues. Germline-derived CDR1 and CDR2 are SGHVS and FQNEAQ. As DNA, the CDR3 is TGTGCCAGCAGCTTGAGGGGGGGCATGAACACTGAAGCTTTCTTT. Translated: CASSLRGGMNTEAFF.